The rows below give T cell receptor beta chains drawn from one sample of a study of vaccination and CD4 T cells after COVID-19. Their specific antigens are unknown. TCRdb ran MiXCR on the PCR reads and lists one entry per CDR3 protein. The table records about 13,000 distinct CDR3 sequences, approximately 74% of them present only once. This sample comprised CD4+ T cells from blood, cultured in vitro, obtained after SARS-CoV-2 vaccination. Receptor source: a human donor who received a COVID-19 vaccine. CDR3s include the opening cysteine and the closing phenylalanine or tryptophan. The D gene is left open where the match is weak. Rows may omit the clone size; those that give it use once, few, many or a size class.

>NA|NA|TRBJ1-5|TRBV12-3/TRBV12-4
TGTGCCAGCAGCCGGGCAGGGTCGAAGCCCCAGCATTTT
CASSRAGSKPQHF
>NA|NA|TRBJ2-3|TRBV21-1
TGTGCCAGCAGCGTGACAGGGGTCGCAGATACGCAGTATTTT
CASSVTGVADTQYF
>NA|NA|TRBJ1-4|TRBV20-1
TGCAGTGCTAGGCCCCAGGAGTTGCAGGATGAAAAACTGTTTTTT
CSARPQELQDEKLFF
>NA|NA|TRBJ2-5|TRBV20-1
TGCAGTGCTCCCTCCGTACAGGGTGAAGAGACCCAGTACTTC
CSAPSVQGEETQYF
>TRBD1|NA|TRBJ1-2|TRBV7-3
TGTGCCAGCAGCATAACCCCAATGCTACAGGGGAACTATGGCTACACCTTC
CASSITPMLQGNYGYTF
>NA|NA|TRBJ1-3|TRBV7-3
TGTGCCAGCAGCCTACGGGAGGGACATGACAAAAACACCATATATTTT
CASSLREGHDKNTIYF
>NA|NA|TRBJ1-1|TRBV20-1
TGCAGTGCTAGAGATTCCCGATTCGGGGGAGGCACTGAAGCTTTCTTT
CSARDSRFGGGTEAFF
>NA|NA|TRBJ1-5|TRBV12-3/TRBV12-4
TGTGCCAGCAGTTTGGGGAGAAATCAGCCCCAGCATTTT
CASSLGRNQPQHF
>NA|NA|TRBJ2-5|TRBV24-1
TGTGCCACCAGTGAACCCGGGACAAAACAAGAGACCCAGTACTTC
CATSEPGTKQETQYF
>NA|few|TRBJ1-2|TRBV20-1
TGCAGTGCTAGAGAAGGGACACACTATGGCTACACCTTC
CSAREGTHYGYTF
>TRBD1|large|TRBJ1-6|TRBV12-3/TRBV12-4
TGTGCCAGCAGCCGAACCGGGACAGGGAGCTCCTATAATTCACCCCTCCACTTT
CASSRTGTGSSYNSPLHF
>NA|NA|TRBJ2-5|TRBV7-2
TGTGCCAGCAGCCTCACCGCCCACCCGGGACGATCCGAAGAGACCCAGTACTTC
CASSLTAHPGRSEETQYF
>TRBD1|NA|TRBJ1-6|TRBV19
TGTGCCAGCTCGGACAGGGGAAATTCACCCCTCCACTTT
CASSDRGNSPLHF
>NA|NA|TRBJ2-3|TRBV7-2
TGTGCCAGCAGCTTTGGAGATACGCAGTATTTT
CASSFGDTQYF
>NA|NA|TRBJ1-5|TRBV20-1
TGCAGTGCTAGAGCGGGGTATAGCAATCAGCCCCAGCATTTT
CSARAGYSNQPQHF
>TRBD1|NA|TRBJ1-2|TRBV19
TGTGCCAGTATACCGGGACAGGAGGCCTATGGCTACACCTTC
CASIPGQEAYGYTF
>NA|NA|TRBJ2-5|TRBV20-1
TGCAGTGCTAGAGCCCCTTCGACAGGAGATGGGGAGACCCAGTACTTC
CSARAPSTGDGETQYF
>NA|few|TRBJ1-5|TRBV20-1
TGCAGTGGCACTTTAGGGGAGGTCAATCAGCCCCAGCATTTT
CSGTLGEVNQPQHF
>NA|NA|TRBJ1-5|TRBV7-6
TGTGCCAGCTTCTCCGGGACCGTTAATTTAAGCAATCAGCCCCAGCATTTT
CASFSGTVNLSNQPQHF
>TRBD1|NA|TRBJ1-1|TRBV30
TGTGCCTGGAGGGCGGGACAGGGGACTACTGAAGCTTTCTTT
CAWRAGQGTTEAFF
>NA|NA|TRBJ1-2|TRBV7-8
TGTGCCAGCAGCTTAGTGGCGGAATGGGGCAGGGGATCGGGGGGCTACACCTTC
CASSLVAEWGRGSGGYTF
>TRBD1|NA|TRBJ1-2|TRBV10-3
TGTGCCATCCCATCCAGACCCCGGGACAGGGGGTTTCATGGCTACACCTTC
CAIPSRPRDRGFHGYTF
>TRBD1|NA|TRBJ2-3|TRBV6-1
TGTGCCAGCAATCGGGACAGCCAATTCACAGATACGCAGTATTTT
CASNRDSQFTDTQYF
>NA|NA|TRBJ1-6|TRBV7-3
TGTGCCAGCAGCTTAGCCAGGGATTCACCCCTCCACTTT
CASSLARDSPLHF
>TRBD2|NA|TRBJ2-6|TRBV6-1
TGTGCCACACGGCGGGGGGGGCTTGGGGCCAACGTCCTGACTTTC
CATRRGGLGANVLTF
>NA|NA|TRBJ1-6|TRBV6-1
TGTGCCAGCAGTGAAAACAGGGCAAATTCACCCCTCCACTTT
CASSENRANSPLHF
>NA|few|TRBJ1-5|TRBV20-1
TGCAGTGCTAGAGTATCCGGTTACAATCAGCCCCAGCATTTT
CSARVSGYNQPQHF
>TRBD1|NA|TRBJ1-1|TRBV7-8
TGTGCCAGCAGCCCGGGACAGGGTTGGATGAACACTGAAGCTTTCTTT
CASSPGQGWMNTEAFF
>NA|few|TRBJ2-3|TRBV2
TGTGCCACCACCCGGCAGCAAGCGCGTAGCACAGATACGCAGTATTTT
CATTRQQARSTDTQYF
>NA|NA|TRBJ1-1|TRBV19
TGTGCCAGCATTAGGGCAGGGGTAAATACTGAAGCTTTCTTT
CASIRAGVNTEAFF
>NA|once|TRBJ1-2|TRBV6-1
TGTGCCAGCAGTGCAGGGAGGTGGTACATGAACTATGGCTACACCTTC
CASSAGRWYMNYGYTF
>NA|NA|TRBJ1-2|TRBV27
TGTGCCAGCAGGCCAAAGGGGGGACTCTATGGCTACACCTTC
CASRPKGGLYGYTF
>NA|NA|TRBJ1-1|TRBV20-1
TGCAGTGCTAGAGAGCCCACAGGGCAGGGGAACACTGAAGCTTTCTTT
CSAREPTGQGNTEAFF
>TRBD1|NA|TRBJ1-2|TRBV24-1
TGTGCCACCAGTTCCCGGGACAGGGACTATGGCTACACCTTC
CATSSRDRDYGYTF
>NA|NA|TRBJ1-2|TRBV24-1
TGTGCCACCAGTGATTTCTCGTACAACTCTAACTATGGCTACACCTTC
CATSDFSYNSNYGYTF
>TRBD1|NA|TRBJ1-2|TRBV6-1
TGTGCCAGCAGAACCGGACAGGGGCCCTATGGCTACACCTTC
CASRTGQGPYGYTF
>TRBD1|few|TRBJ1-1|TRBV29-1
TGCAGCGTGAACAGGGGCACTGAAGCTTTCTTT
CSVNRGTEAFF
>NA|NA|TRBJ1-2|TRBV29-1
TGCAGCGTTGGGCTTGTAAACTATGGCTACACCTTC
CSVGLVNYGYTF
>NA|NA|TRBJ2-5|TRBV5-4
TGTGCCAGCAGCTTGAGGAGGATCCAAGAGACCCAGTACTTC
CASSLRRIQETQYF
>TRBD2|medium-sized|TRBJ2-3|TRBV5-4
TGTGCCAGCAGCGTGGTCTTGGGCGGGGGGACAGATACGCAGTATTTT
CASSVVLGGGTDTQYF
>NA|NA|TRBJ1-6|TRBV15
TGTGCCACCAAAGACAGCACAGAGAGCTCCTATAATTCACCCCTCCACTTT
CATKDSTESSYNSPLHF
>NA|once|TRBJ2-5|TRBV27
TGTGCCAGCAGCTATAGTCGGGACTCCTCCCAGGAGACCCAGTACTTC
CASSYSRDSSQETQYF